The rows below give T cell receptor beta chains drawn from one sample of a study of blood T cells in healthy people across ages. One entry per CDR3 protein results from TCRdb running MiXCR on the 5' RACE reads. The data hold 650,000 to 1,000,000 distinct CDR3 sequences, with about 36% observed a single time. Material for sequencing was blood. These receptors originate from a man between 18 and 35 years old in good health. Each CDR3 is given with its conserved first and last residue. A D gene is named only where the DNA matches it firmly. Size is omitted from some rows. Given values are once, few, many or a class for expanded clones.

j_call | v_call | d_call | clone_size | cdr3_length | cdr3_aa | cdr3_nt
TRBJ2-1 | TRBV5-1 | TRBD2 | - | 18 | CASSLVGTSGGSHNEQFF | TGCGCCAGCAGCTTGGTAGGGACTAGCGGGGGATCTCACAATGAGCAGTTCTTC
TRBJ2-7 | TRBV6-6 | TRBD1 | - | 16 | CASSYSGQGVPYEQYF | TGTGCCAGCAGTTACTCGGGGCAGGGGGTTCCCTACGAGCAGTACTTC
TRBJ2-1 | TRBV6-6 | - | many | 17 | CASSYFPGPTLGNEQFF | TGTGCCAGCAGTTACTTTCCAGGACCTACACTTGGAAATGAGCAGTTCTTC
TRBJ1-2 | TRBV10-3 | TRBD1 | few | 12 | CAISAGQVGYTF | TGTGCCATCAGCGCGGGACAGGTGGGCTACACCTTC
TRBJ1-2 | TRBV7-2 | - | - | 14 | CASSLATETYGYTF | TGTGCCAGCAGCTTAGCAACAGAAACCTATGGCTACACCTTC
TRBJ1-1 | TRBV5-6 | TRBD1 | once | 15 | CASSQWDRRNTEAFF | TGTGCCAGCAGCCAGTGGGACAGGCGAAACACTGAAGCTTTCTTT
TRBJ2-7 | TRBV4-3 | - | once | 15 | CASSQNRPTYNEQYF | TGCGCCAGCAGCCAGAACAGGCCAACCTACAATGAGCAGTACTTC
TRBJ1-2 | TRBV6-6 | - | - | 15 | CASSYEGGRYYGYTF | TGTGCCAGCAGTTACGAAGGCGGGCGTTACTATGGCTACACCTTC
TRBJ1-1 | TRBV10-2 | - | few | 18 | CASSEPYLDRPPYTEAFF | TGCGCCAGCAGTGAGCCCTACCTGGACAGACCTCCCTACACTGAAGCTTTCTTT
TRBJ2-5 | TRBV5-6 | TRBD1 | - | 14 | CASSLVDRGETQYF | TGTGCCAGCAGCTTGGTTGACAGGGGAGAGACCCAGTACTTC
TRBJ2-7 | TRBV12-3/TRBV12-4 | - | - | 14 | CASSSPVSRAEQYF | TGTGCCAGCAGTTCCCCCGTCTCGCGTGCCGAGCAGTACTTC
TRBJ2-2 | TRBV7-2 | - | few | 17 | CASSSDVLRAGTGELFF | TGTGCCAGCAGCTCCGATGTTCTCAGGGCGGGCACCGGGGAGCTGTTTTTT
TRBJ1-2 | TRBV13 | - | - | 14 | CASSPPQDRCGYTF | TGTGCCAGCAGCCCCCCCCAGGACCGCTGTGGCTACACCTTC
TRBJ2-1 | TRBV30 | - | - | 16 | CAWRGLQGWPYNEQFF | TGTGCCTGGAGAGGTCTGCAGGGATGGCCATACAATGAGCAGTTCTTC
TRBJ2-1 | TRBV5-1 | TRBD1 | many | 14 | CASRLTGGEIDQFF | TGCGCCAGCAGACTGACAGGGGGCGAAATCGACCAGTTCTTC
TRBJ1-4 | TRBV29-1 | - | - | 15 | CSVEDPFRDREKLFF | TGCAGCGTTGAAGATCCATTCCGGGACCGTGAAAAACTGTTTTTT
TRBJ2-5 | TRBV27 | - | - | 14 | CASSPRSDRETQYF | TGTGCCAGCAGTCCCCGCTCAGACCGAGAGACCCAGTACTTC
TRBJ1-6 | TRBV4-1 | - | - | 16 | CASSQEGGSRNSPLHF | TGCGCCAGCAGCCAAGAAGGAGGGTCTCGGAATTCACCCCTCCACTTT
TRBJ2-5 | TRBV7-9 | TRBD1 | many | 14 | CASSRTGDQETQYF | TGTGCCAGCAGCCGCACAGGGGACCAAGAGACCCAGTACTTC
TRBJ2-1 | TRBV3-1 | - | - | 17 | CASSPTVDRGGYNEQFF | TGTGCCAGCAGCCCGACGGTGGATCGGGGAGGCTACAATGAGCAGTTCTTC
TRBJ2-7 | TRBV12-3/TRBV12-4 | - | - | 13 | CASSGRSYNEQYF | TGTGCCAGCAGCGGACGCTCCTACAATGAGCAGTACTTC
TRBJ2-5 | TRBV7-2 | TRBD2 | - | 13 | CASRGTSGETQYF | TGTGCCAGCAGGGGGACTAGCGGGGAGACCCAGTACTTC
TRBJ1-4 | TRBV14 | - | many | 16 | CASSQDTGLLNEKLFF | TGTGCCAGCAGCCAAGATACAGGGCTTCTAAATGAAAAACTGTTTTTT
TRBJ2-5 | TRBV29-1 | - | - | 14 | CSVEDGRVRDEQYF | TGCAGCGTTGAAGATGGAAGGGTTCGGGATGAGCAGTACTTC
TRBJ1-2 | TRBV12-3/TRBV12-4 | - | - | 15 | CASSSPGRTNYGYTF | TGTGCCAGCAGTTCCCCGGGACGGACAAACTATGGCTACACCTTC
TRBJ2-7 | TRBV10-3 | - | many | 16 | CAISGDAGRTSYEQYF | TGTGCCATCAGTGGGGACGCCGGACGAACTTCCTACGAGCAGTACTTC
TRBJ2-1 | TRBV7-6 | - | - | 18 | CASSLFPLLYRSYNERFF | TGTGCCAGCAGCTTATTCCCCTTGCTGTACCGCTCCTACAATGAGCGGTTCTTC
TRBJ2-2 | TRBV12-3/TRBV12-4 | - | - | 15 | CASALGHGNTGELFF | TGTGCCAGCGCCCTGGGACATGGGAACACCGGGGAGCTGTTTTTT
TRBJ2-1 | TRBV12-3/TRBV12-4 | TRBD2 | many | 15 | CASSRGLAGGNEQFF | TGTGCCAGCAGCCGAGGACTAGCGGGGGGTAATGAGCAGTTCTTC
TRBJ1-5 | TRBV20-1 | - | - | 15 | CSAPEGAGNNQPQHF | TGCAGTGCTCCGGAGGGAGCGGGGAACAATCAGCCCCAGCATTTT
TRBJ2-5 | TRBV2 | - | - | 11 | CASGLKETQYF | TGTGCCAGCGGTCTAAAAGAGACCCAGTACTTC
TRBJ1-1 | TRBV30 | - | - | 12 | CAWSLENTEAFF | TGTGCCTGGAGTCTAGAGAACACTGAAGCTTTCTTT
TRBJ1-6 | TRBV9 | TRBD1 | - | 16 | CASSDRPGQGPSPLHF | TGTGCCAGCAGCGATCGCCCGGGACAGGGCCCTTCACCCCTCCACTTT
TRBJ2-3 | TRBV20-1 | TRBD2 | few | 16 | CSALGSGGASTDTQYF | TGCAGTGCCCTCGGAAGCGGGGGAGCTAGCACAGATACGCAGTATTTT
TRBJ2-7 | TRBV28 | - | - | 14 | CASSPMGPYGEQYF | TGTGCCAGCAGTCCCATGGGACCCTACGGCGAGCAGTACTTC
TRBJ1-2 | TRBV11-2 | - | many | 15 | CASSLAPLDSYGYTF | TGTGCCAGCAGCTTAGCCCCTCTAGACAGCTATGGCTACACCTTC
TRBJ2-3 | TRBV6-1 | - | - | 15 | CASSEPRLAADTQYF | TGTGCCAGCAGTGAACCACGCCTGGCGGCAGATACGCAGTATTTT
TRBJ1-5 | TRBV20-1 | - | - | 15 | CSARVQGYSNQPQHF | TGCAGTGCTAGGGTGCAGGGCTATAGCAATCAGCCCCAGCATTTT
TRBJ1-3 | TRBV6-1 | TRBD1 | - | 18 | CASRPGQGHPLTGNTIYF | TGTGCCAGCAGACCGGGACAGGGGCACCCCCTAACTGGAAACACCATATATTTT
TRBJ2-7 | TRBV27 | - | - | 15 | CASSLFGGPQEIQYF | TGTGCCAGCAGTTTATTTGGGGGGCCGCAAGAGATCCAGTACTTC
TRBJ2-7 | TRBV4-3 | - | - | 15 | CASSPGTANTYEQYF | TGCGCCAGCAGCCCCGGGACCGCTAATACCTACGAGCAGTACTTC
TRBJ2-5 | TRBV5-1 | - | once | 15 | CASSSSGARSNEQYF | TGCGCCAGCAGCTCGTCAGGGGCGAGGAGCAATGAGCAGTACTTC
TRBJ2-1 | TRBV11-2 | - | few | 15 | CASSSRGTAYNEQFF | TGTGCCAGCAGCTCGAGGGGGACCGCCTACAATGAGCAGTTCTTC
TRBJ1-1 | TRBV19 | - | few | 15 | CASSILGGGNTEAFF | TGTGCCAGTAGTATATTAGGTGGGGGGAACACTGAAGCTTTCTTT
TRBJ2-4 | TRBV20-1 | - | many | 16 | CSARALAVLAKNIQYF | TGCAGTGCTAGGGCATTGGCAGTACTAGCCAAAAACATTCAGTACTTC
TRBJ1-4 | TRBV9 | - | few | 15 | CASSVQGLVNEKLFF | TGTGCCAGCAGCGTCCAGGGGTTGGTTAATGAAAAACTGTTTTTT
TRBJ2-3 | TRBV25-1 | TRBD1 | - | 17 | CASSEWPGQDGTDTQYF | TGTGCCAGCAGTGAATGGCCGGGACAGGATGGCACAGATACGCAGTATTTT
TRBJ2-7 | TRBV12-3/TRBV12-4 | - | many | 15 | CASSLAPFEGYEQYF | TGTGCCAGCAGTTTAGCCCCGTTTGAGGGCTACGAGCAGTACTTC
TRBJ2-3 | TRBV4-1 | TRBD2 | many | 16 | CASSLPPAGGGDTQYF | TGCGCCAGCAGCCTCCCCCCAGCGGGGGGTGGAGATACGCAGTATTTT
TRBJ1-1 | TRBV27 | - | few | 17 | CASSLSIGWMMNTEAFF | TGTGCCAGCAGTTTATCGATAGGCTGGATGATGAACACTGAAGCTTTCTTT
TRBJ1-1 | TRBV6-5 | TRBD1 | few | 15 | CASSLTGVMNTEAFF | TGTGCCAGCAGCTTGACAGGGGTCATGAACACTGAAGCTTTCTTT
TRBJ1-1 | TRBV7-2 | - | - | 14 | CASSLSGTLTEAFF | TGTGCCAGCAGCCTTTCCGGGACCCTGACTGAAGCTTTCTTT
TRBJ2-3 | TRBV6-6 | - | many | 14 | CASSYRANPDTQYF | TGTGCCAGCAGTTATCGAGCCAACCCAGATACGCAGTATTTT
TRBJ1-5 | TRBV27 | TRBD1 | - | 14 | CASSPIQGDQPQHF | TGTGCCAGCAGTCCTATCCAGGGGGATCAGCCCCAGCATTTT